This entry lists 25 T cell receptor beta chains sequenced from one sample in a study of control samples from healthy donors and cancer patients. Some clones are missing from TCRdb's copy, which holds only in-frame ones; the method was immunoSEQ multiplex PCR. The repertoire holds around 110,000 clones, with approximately 90% as singletons. Sequenced input: PBMCs. The origin of the receptors is a woman aged 45-59 years with colorectal cancer.

This clone was observed once. The genes are TRBV5-1 and TRBJ2-7, with D tentatively TRBD1 (5 bases). The V end was cut by 0 bases, the J end by 4 bases, with 14 bases between. Germline V lookup: CDR1 SGHRS, CDR2 YFSETQ. The CDR3 runs to 15 residues. CDR3 coding DNA: TGCGCCAGCAGCTTGGAGGGCAGGGCAGGGTACGAGCAGTACTTC. This gives the protein CASSLEGRAGYEQYF.

V gene TRBV2 combines with J gene TRBJ1-6, with TRBD1 matching over 9 bases. Germline loops: CDR1 SNHLY, CDR2 FYNNEI. V was clipped by 7 bases and J by 10 bases; unmatched bases: 8. The CDR3 is made up of 14 amino acids. As DNA, the CDR3 is TGTGCCAGCACCCCGGACAGGGGTGGGTCACCCCTCCACTTT. Protein product: CASTPDRGGSPLHF.

J is TRBJ2-7 and V is TRBV4-2; D is possibly TRBD2 (5 bases). Germline values: CDR1 LGHNA, CDR2 YNFKEQ. There are 15 residues in the CDR3. The germline V and J ends were trimmed by 1 base and 3 bases, with 13 bases remaining between them. The CDR3 nucleotides read TGTGCCAGCAGCCAAGTGCTAGCAGAAAGCTACGAGCAGTACTTC. Encoded protein: CASSQVLAESYEQYF.

The CDR3 sequence is CASSEAGGTVEAFF. The CDR3 region has the DNA TGTGCCAGCAGTGAAGCAGGCGGGACAGTTGAAGCTTTCTTT. V usage is TRBV2 and J usage is TRBJ1-1, with 7 bases fitting TRBD1. The germline gives CDR1 SNHLY, CDR2 FYNNEI. This CDR3 spans 14 amino acids. With 0 bases clipped from V and 7 bases from J, the junction kept 5 bases outside the gene matches.

This clone was recorded only once. This chain links TRBV11-2 with TRBJ1-2; 7 nucleotides agree with TRBD1. The germline gives CDR1 SGHAT, CDR2 FQNNGV. V was clipped by 5 bases and J by 4 bases; unmatched bases: 7. The CDR3 extends over 14 amino acids. Here the CDR3 reads CASSQGQGVYGYTF. The CDR3 coding sequence is TGTGCCAGCAGCCAGGGGCAGGGGGTCTATGGCTACACCTTC.

The rearrangement uses TRBV4-2 and TRBJ2-5; 14 positions match TRBD2. The germline V gene has CDR1 LGHNA and CDR2 YNFKEQ. Trimming removed 2 bases from V and 1 base from J; junction bases left unmatched: 9. The CDR3 totals 19 residues. CDR3 amino acids: CASSQFEAGTSGSQETQYF. The CDR3 coding sequence is TGTGCCAGCAGCCAATTTGAGGCCGGGACTAGCGGGAGCCAAGAGACCCAGTACTTC.

This rearrangement joins TRBV18 to TRBJ1-1, with D perhaps matching TRBD1 (5 bases). The CDR3 is 13 amino acids. Germline CDR1 is KGHSH and CDR2 is LQKENI. Deletions cut 3 bases from V and 7 bases from J, with 12 bases between. CDR3 sequence (DNA): TGTGCCAGCTCACCCGCAGAGGGGCGTGAAGCTTTCTTT. Translating gives CASSPAEGREAFF.

The chain recombines TRBV11-2 with TRBJ2-1, with a possible D match to TRBD1 (6 bases). CDR1 is SGHAT and CDR2 is FQNNGV in the germline V gene. This CDR3 has 16 amino acids. V dropped 5 bases and J dropped 7 bases, with 21 bases sitting between them. As DNA, the CDR3 is TGTGCCAGCAGCCTACAGGGAGATACGTGGTGGAATGAGCAGTTCTTC. Amino acid sequence: CASSLQGDTWWNEQFF.

The chain is built from TRBV7-3 and TRBJ2-7; tentatively, D is TRBD2 (6 bases). The V end was cut by 1 base, the J end by 6 bases, with 10 bases between. Looked up from germline, CDR1 is SGHTA and CDR2 is FQGTGA. CDR3 length: 13 amino acids. The CDR3: CASSLNAEGEQYF. The DNA of the CDR3 is TGTGCCAGCAGCTTAAATGCGGAGGGCGAGCAGTACTTC. The full variable domain, completed using reference TRBV7-3 and TRBJ2-7, is GAGVSQTPSNKVTEKGKYVELRCDPISGHTALYWYRQSLGQGPEFLIYFQGTGAADDSGLPNDRFFAVRPEGSVSTLKIQRTERGDSAVYLCASSLNAEGEQYFGPGTRLTVT.

On this clone itself: Germline and junction disagree at one end, which may indicate a read error. V usage is TRBV12-3 or TRBV12-4 and J usage is TRBJ2-1, with D maybe TRBD2 (6 bases). The CDR3 contains 13 residues. The CDR3 DNA reads TGTGCCAGCAGTTTAGGGACCTCCCTACCGGGGGTCTTC. Its translation: CASSLGTSLPGVF.

This clone was counted at least ten times. The chain couples TRBV5-4 to TRBJ2-1; 10 bases agree with TRBD2. The CDR3 contains 15 residues. CDR1 and CDR2 from the germline V gene are SGHNT and YYREEE (reference sequence). Germline trimming cut 1 base from V and 2 bases from J; bases unmatched to any gene: 0. Here the CDR3 DNA reads TGTGCCAGCAGCTTGAGCGGGGGGGCCTACAATGAGCAGTTCTTC. Amino acids: CASSLSGGAYNEQFF.

CDR3 DNA sequence: TGTGCCAGCAGCGTAGGCGACAGGAACACTGAAGCTTTCTTT. Its protein is CASSVGDRNTEAFF. The gene calls are TRBV9 and TRBJ1-1; D may be TRBD1 (5 bases). The V gene's germline CDR1 is SGDLS and CDR2 YYNGEE. V was shortened by 0 bases and J by 1 base, with 7 bases between the two germline ends. The CDR3 spans 14 residues.

The chain combines TRBV5-4 with TRBJ1-2; 7 bases align to TRBD1. This CDR3 is 13 amino acids long. Germline V lookup: CDR1 SGHNT, CDR2 YYREEE (reference sequence). Trimming took 1 base from V and 4 from J; bases not matched to a gene: 1. The CDR3 region is CASSLPGGYGYTF. The CDR3 DNA reads TGTGCCAGCAGCTTGCCAGGGGGCTATGGCTACACCTTC.

Turning to this clone: The same CDR3 can be traced to other DNA sequences in this sample. V is TRBV19 and J is TRBJ1-2; 9 bases agree with TRBD1. Per germline, CDR1 LNHDA and CDR2 SQIVND (reference sequence). The CDR3 extends over 14 amino acids. Germline trimming cut 6 bases from V and 2 bases from J; bases unmatched to any gene: 4. CDR3 residues: CASSRTGANYGYTF. CDR3 DNA: TGTGCCAGTAGCCGGACAGGGGCGAACTATGGCTACACCTTC.

V usage is TRBV18 and J usage is TRBJ2-5; 13 bases match TRBD2. Germline V gives CDR1 KGHSH, CDR2 LQKENI. V gave up 2 bases and J gave up 5 bases; unmatched junction bases: 2. This CDR3 is 15 amino acids long. The CDR3 region is CASSPVTSGRETQYF. The CDR3 region has the DNA TGTGCCAGCTCACCAGTGACTAGCGGGAGGGAGACCCAGTACTTC. The whole variable domain, remainder taken from reference TRBV18 and TRBJ2-5, is NAGVMQNPRHLVRRRGQEARLRCSPMKGHSHVYWYRQLPEEGLKFMVYLQKENIIDESGMPKERFSAEFPKEGPSILRIQQVVRGDSAAYFCASSPVTSGRETQYFGPGTRLLVL.

This clone was detected only once. This same CDR3 is encoded by further DNA sequences in the sample. The chain links TRBV19 to TRBJ2-7; a weak D match, TRBD1 (6 bases). This CDR3 contains 14 residues. V lost 1 base to trimming and J lost 3 bases, with 10 bases between them. CDR1 is LNHDA, CDR2 SQIVND, per germline (reference sequence). CDR3 residues: CASSIGGQSYEQYF. In nucleotides, the CDR3 is TGTGCCAGTAGTATAGGTGGACAGAGCTACGAGCAGTACTTC.

Only a few counts were recorded for this clone. The chain is built from TRBV9 and TRBJ2-7, with unresolved D. Trimming took 4 bases from V and 4 from J, leaving 15 bases between them. Germline assignment: CDR1 SGDLS and CDR2 YYNGEE. The CDR3 runs 14 residues. CDR3 in amino acids: CASSPGPDTYEQYF. CDR3 sequence (DNA): TGTGCCAGCAGCCCTGGACCGGATACTTACGAGCAGTACTTC.

The chain recombines TRBV9 with TRBJ1-1; 8 bases are a match to TRBD1. The CDR3 totals 15 residues. Germline lookup yields CDR1 SGDLS and CDR2 YYNGEE. J gave up 1 base and V 5 bases, and 7 bases lay outside the gene matches. The CDR3 reads CASSALGTGNTEAFF. The CDR3 nucleotides read TGTGCCAGCAGTGCCCTTGGGACAGGGAACACTGAAGCTTTCTTT.

The rearrangement joins TRBV7-8 to TRBJ2-4; D is unresolved. V lost 2 bases and J 11 bases, leaving 13 bases between the germline ends. CDR3 size: 13 residues. CDR1 and CDR2 from the germline V gene are SGHVS and FQNEAQ. For the CDR3, the DNA is TGTGCCAGCAGCTTAATACCCGAAGCAGTTCAGTACTTC. Protein: CASSLIPEAVQYF.

This clone was seen once. The chain uses TRBV29-1 and TRBJ1-1; D uncertain. The CDR3 contains 15 residues. Trimming took 2 bases from V and 4 from J, leaving 17 bases between them. Germline CDR1 is SQVTM and CDR2 is ANQGSEA. The CDR3 reads CSVETGSWLGTEAFF. The CDR3, as DNA: TGCAGCGTTGAAACGGGGTCGTGGCTGGGCACTGAAGCTTTCTTT.

The count of this clone is one. V is TRBV29-1 and J is TRBJ1-2; no reliable D call. The CDR3 extends over 12 amino acids. Germline CDR1 is SQVTM and CDR2 is ANQGSEA. Trimming removed 4 bases at V and 2 bases at J, with 8 bases between. The CDR3 coding sequence is TGCAGCGTTGTAACAGAGAACTATGGCTACACCTTC. This sequence encodes CSVVTENYGYTF.

The chain recombines TRBV6-1 with TRBJ2-1; D could derive from TRBD1 or TRBD2 (5 bases each). CDR1 is MNHNS and CDR2 is SASEGT in the germline V gene. The V end lost 6 bases, the J end lost 9 bases, and 15 bases lay between the germline ends. This CDR3 is 13 amino acids long. Written as DNA, the CDR3 is TGTGCCAGCAGCTACGAGGGGTTCGGTGAGCAGTTCTTC. This encodes CASSYEGFGEQFF.

This chain uses TRBV5-6 with TRBJ1-2; TRBD1 aligns across 7 bases. The length of the CDR3 is 15 residues. V was clipped by 0 bases and J by 8 bases; unmatched bases: 10. CDR1 is SGHDT, CDR2 YYEEEE, per germline. CDR3 sequence reads: CASSLGQGVLRGYTF. The CDR3 nucleotides are TGTGCCAGCAGCTTGGGACAGGGTGTGTTACGGGGCTACACCTTC.

The chain joins TRBV27 to TRBJ2-5, with D unclear. Trimming removed 8 bases from V and 2 bases from J, with 12 bases in between. Looked up from germline, CDR1 is MNHEY and CDR2 is SMNVEV (reference sequence). The CDR3 spans 13 residues. CDR3 loop: CASHPQRQETQYF. The CDR3 DNA sequence: TGTGCCAGCCACCCGCAGAGGCAAGAGACCCAGTACTTC.

This clone was found once. This chain links TRBV29-1 with TRBJ1-4, with TRBD1 as a possible D gene (6 bases). This CDR3 spans 11 amino acids. CDR1 and CDR2 from the germline V gene are SQVTM and ANQGSEA. V dropped 6 bases and J dropped 10 bases, with 12 bases sitting between them. CDR3 bases: TGCAGCGTCCTCAGGGGTGGAAAACTGTTTTTT. It yields the protein CSVLRGGKLFF.